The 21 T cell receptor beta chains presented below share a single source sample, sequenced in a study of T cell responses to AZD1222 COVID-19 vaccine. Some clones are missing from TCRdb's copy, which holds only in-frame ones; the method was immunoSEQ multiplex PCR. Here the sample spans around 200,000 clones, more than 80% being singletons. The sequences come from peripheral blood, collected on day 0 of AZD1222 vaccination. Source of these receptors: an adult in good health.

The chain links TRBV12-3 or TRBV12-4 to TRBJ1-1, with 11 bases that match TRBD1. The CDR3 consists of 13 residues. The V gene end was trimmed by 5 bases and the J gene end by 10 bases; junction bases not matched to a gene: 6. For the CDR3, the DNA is TGTGCCAGCAGTCTCGGGACAGGGGGGACAGCTTTCTTT. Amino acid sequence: CASSLGTGGTAFF.

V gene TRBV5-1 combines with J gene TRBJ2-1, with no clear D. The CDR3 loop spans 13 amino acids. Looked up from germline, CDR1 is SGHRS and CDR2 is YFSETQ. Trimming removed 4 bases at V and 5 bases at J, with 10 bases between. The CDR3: CASSPLDHNEQFF. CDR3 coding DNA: TGCGCCAGCAGCCCCCTCGACCACAATGAGCAGTTCTTC.

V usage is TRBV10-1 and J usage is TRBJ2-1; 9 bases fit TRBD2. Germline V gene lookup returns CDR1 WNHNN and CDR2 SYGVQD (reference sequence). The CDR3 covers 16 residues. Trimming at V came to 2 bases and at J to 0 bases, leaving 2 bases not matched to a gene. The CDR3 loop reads CASSELAGTSYNEQFF. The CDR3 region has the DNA TGCGCCAGCAGTGAGCTAGCGGGAACCTCCTACAATGAGCAGTTCTTC.

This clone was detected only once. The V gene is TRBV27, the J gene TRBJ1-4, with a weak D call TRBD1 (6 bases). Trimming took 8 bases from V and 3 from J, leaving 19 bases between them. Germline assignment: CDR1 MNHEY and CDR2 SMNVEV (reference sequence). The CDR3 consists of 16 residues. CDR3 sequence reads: CASGSLRGGPNEKLFF. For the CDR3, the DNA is TGTGCCAGCGGATCCCTTAGAGGGGGACCTAATGAAAAACTGTTTTTT.

The CDR3 sequence: CASSPGGSNQPQHF. For the CDR3, the DNA is TGTGCCAGCAGCCCGGGGGGGAGCAATCAGCCCCAGCATTTT. This rearrangement joins TRBV7-2 to TRBJ1-5, with a possible D match to TRBD1 (5 bases). Trimming stripped 5 bases from V and 1 base from J, with 9 bases between. The CDR3 spans 14 residues. Germline V gene sequence: CDR1 SGHTA, CDR2 FQGNSA.

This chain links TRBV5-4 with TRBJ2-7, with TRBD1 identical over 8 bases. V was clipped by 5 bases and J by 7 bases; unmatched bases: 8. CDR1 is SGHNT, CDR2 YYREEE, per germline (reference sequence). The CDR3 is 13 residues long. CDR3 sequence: CASRLDRGYEQYF. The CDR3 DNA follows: TGTGCCAGCAGATTAGACAGGGGTTATGAGCAGTACTTC. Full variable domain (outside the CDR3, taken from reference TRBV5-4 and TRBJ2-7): ETGVTQSPTHLIKTRGQQVTLRCSSQSGHNTVSWYQQALGQGPQFIFQYYREEENGRGNFPPRFSGLQFPNYSSELNVNALELDDSALYLCASRLDRGYEQYFGPGTRLTVT.

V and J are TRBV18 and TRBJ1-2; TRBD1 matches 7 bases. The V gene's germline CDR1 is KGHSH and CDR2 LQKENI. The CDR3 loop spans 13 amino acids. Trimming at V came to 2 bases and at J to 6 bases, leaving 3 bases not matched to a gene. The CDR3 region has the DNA TGTGCCAGCTCACCAAGACAGGGCCATGGCTACACCTTC. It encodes CASSPRQGHGYTF.

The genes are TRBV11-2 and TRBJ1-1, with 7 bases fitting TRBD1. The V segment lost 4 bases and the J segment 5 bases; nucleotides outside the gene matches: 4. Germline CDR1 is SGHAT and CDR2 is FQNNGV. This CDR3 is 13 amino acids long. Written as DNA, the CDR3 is TGTGCCAGCAGCTCCGCACAGGGGACTGAAGCTTTCTTT. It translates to CASSSAQGTEAFF.

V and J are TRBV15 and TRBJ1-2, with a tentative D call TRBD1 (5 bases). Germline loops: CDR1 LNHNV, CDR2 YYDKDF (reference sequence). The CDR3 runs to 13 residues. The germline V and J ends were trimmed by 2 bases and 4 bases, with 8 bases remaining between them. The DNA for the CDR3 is TGTGCCACCAGCAGACAGGGACCCTATGGCTACACCTTC. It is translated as CATSRQGPYGYTF.

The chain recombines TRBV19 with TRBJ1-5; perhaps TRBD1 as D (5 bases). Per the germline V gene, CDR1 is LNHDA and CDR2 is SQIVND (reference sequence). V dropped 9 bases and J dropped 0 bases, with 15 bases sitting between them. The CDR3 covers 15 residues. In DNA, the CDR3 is TGTGCCAGCAGACGACAAGACAGTAGCAATCAGCCCCAGCATTTT. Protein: CASRRQDSSNQPQHF.

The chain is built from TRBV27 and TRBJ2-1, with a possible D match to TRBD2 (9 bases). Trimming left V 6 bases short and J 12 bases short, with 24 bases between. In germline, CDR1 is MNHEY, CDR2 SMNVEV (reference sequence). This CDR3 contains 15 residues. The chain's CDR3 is CASSSTSGGGRVQFF. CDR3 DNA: TGTGCCAGCAGCTCTACCTCAGGGGGCGGGAGGGTGCAGTTCTTC.

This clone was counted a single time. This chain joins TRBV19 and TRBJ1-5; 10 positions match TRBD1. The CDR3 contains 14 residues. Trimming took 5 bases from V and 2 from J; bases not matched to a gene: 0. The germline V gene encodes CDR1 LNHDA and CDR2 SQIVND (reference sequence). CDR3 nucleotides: TGTGCCAGTAGTGGGACAGGGGGCAATCAGCCCCAGCATTTT. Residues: CASSGTGGNQPQHF.

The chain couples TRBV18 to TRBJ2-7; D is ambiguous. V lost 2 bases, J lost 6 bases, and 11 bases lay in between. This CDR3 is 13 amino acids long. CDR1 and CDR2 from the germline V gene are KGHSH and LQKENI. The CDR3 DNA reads TGTGCCAGCTCACCAGGCGGTAGCCTCGAGCAGTACTTC. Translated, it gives CASSPGGSLEQYF.

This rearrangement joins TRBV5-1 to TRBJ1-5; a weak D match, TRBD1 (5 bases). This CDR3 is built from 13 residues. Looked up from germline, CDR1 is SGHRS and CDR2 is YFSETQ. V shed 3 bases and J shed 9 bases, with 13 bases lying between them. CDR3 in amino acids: CASSYGPDRPQHF. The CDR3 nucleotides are TGCGCCAGCAGCTATGGACCCGACAGGCCCCAGCATTTT.

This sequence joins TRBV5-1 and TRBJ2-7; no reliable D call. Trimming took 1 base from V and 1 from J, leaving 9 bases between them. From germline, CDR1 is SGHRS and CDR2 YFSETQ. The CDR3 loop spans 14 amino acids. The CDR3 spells CASSLYVSSYEQYF. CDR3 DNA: TGCGCCAGCAGCTTGTATGTCAGTTCCTACGAGCAGTACTTC.

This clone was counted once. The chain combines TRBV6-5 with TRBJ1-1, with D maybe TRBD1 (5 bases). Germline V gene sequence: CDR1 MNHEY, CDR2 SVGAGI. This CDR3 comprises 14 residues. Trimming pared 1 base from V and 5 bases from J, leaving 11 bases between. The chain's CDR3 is CASSYFGGRTEAFF. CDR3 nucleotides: TGTGCCAGCAGTTACTTCGGGGGTCGGACTGAAGCTTTCTTT.

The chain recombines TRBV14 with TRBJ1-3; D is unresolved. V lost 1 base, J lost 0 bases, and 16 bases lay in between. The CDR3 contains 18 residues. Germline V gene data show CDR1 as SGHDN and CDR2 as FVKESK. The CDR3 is CASSQVSHSTVSGNTIYF. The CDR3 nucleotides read TGTGCCAGCAGCCAAGTGTCCCATTCGACGGTCTCTGGAAACACCATATATTTT.

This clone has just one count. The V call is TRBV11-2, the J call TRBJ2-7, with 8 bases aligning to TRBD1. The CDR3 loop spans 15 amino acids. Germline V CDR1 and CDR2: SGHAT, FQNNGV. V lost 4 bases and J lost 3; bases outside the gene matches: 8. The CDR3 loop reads CASSSMTGAYYEQYF. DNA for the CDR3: TGTGCCAGCAGCTCAATGACAGGGGCCTACTACGAGCAGTACTTC.

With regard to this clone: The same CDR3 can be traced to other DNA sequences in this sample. The CDR3 is CATSRGGQPQHF. DNA for the CDR3: TGTGCCACCAGCAGGGGGGGGCAGCCCCAGCATTTT. The V call is TRBV15, the J call TRBJ1-5; a possible D gene is TRBD1 (5 bases). Per the germline V gene, CDR1 is LNHNV and CDR2 is YYDKDF (reference sequence). The CDR3 is 12 residues long. V was clipped by 3 bases and J by 7 bases, with 7 bases between them. Filled out from reference TRBV15 and TRBJ1-5, the complete variable domain reads DAMVIQNPRYQVTQFGKPVTLSCSQTLNHNVMYWYQQKSSQAPKLLFHYYDKDFNNEADTPDNFQSRRPNTSFCFLDIRSPGLGDTAMYLCATSRGGQPQHFGDGTRLSIL.

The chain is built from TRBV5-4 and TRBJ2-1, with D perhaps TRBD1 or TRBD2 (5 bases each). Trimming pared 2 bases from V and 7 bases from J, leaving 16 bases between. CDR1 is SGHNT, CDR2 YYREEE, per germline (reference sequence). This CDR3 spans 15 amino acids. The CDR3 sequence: CASSFLGAIINEQFF. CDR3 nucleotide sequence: TGTGCCAGCAGCTTCCTCGGGGCCATAATTAATGAGCAGTTCTTC.

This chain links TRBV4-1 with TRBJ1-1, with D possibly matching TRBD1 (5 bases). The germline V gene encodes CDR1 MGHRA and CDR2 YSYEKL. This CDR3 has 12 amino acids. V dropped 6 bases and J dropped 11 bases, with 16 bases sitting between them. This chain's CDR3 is CASSWGTSGAFF. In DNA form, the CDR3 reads TGCGCCAGCAGTTGGGGGACCAGTGGGGCTTTCTTT.